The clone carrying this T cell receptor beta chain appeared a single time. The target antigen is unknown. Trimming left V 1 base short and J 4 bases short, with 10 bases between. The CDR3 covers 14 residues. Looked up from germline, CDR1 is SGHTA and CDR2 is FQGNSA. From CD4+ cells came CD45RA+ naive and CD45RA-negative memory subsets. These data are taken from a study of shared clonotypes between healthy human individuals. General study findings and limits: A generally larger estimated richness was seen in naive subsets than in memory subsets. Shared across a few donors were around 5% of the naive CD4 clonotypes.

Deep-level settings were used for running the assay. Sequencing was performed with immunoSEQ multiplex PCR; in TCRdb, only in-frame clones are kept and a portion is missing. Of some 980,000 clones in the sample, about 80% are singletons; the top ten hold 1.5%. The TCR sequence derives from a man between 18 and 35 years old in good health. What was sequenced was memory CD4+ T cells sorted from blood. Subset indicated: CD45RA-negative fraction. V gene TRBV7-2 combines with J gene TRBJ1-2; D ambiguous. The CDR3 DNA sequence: TGTGCCAGCAGCTTAGACTCAGGCAGCTATGGCTACACCTTC. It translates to CASSLDSGSYGYTF. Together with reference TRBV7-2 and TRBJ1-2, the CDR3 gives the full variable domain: GAGVSQSPSNKVTEKGKDVELRCDPISGHTALYWYRQSLGQGLEFLIYFQGNSAPDKSGLPSDRFSAERTGGSVSTLTIQRTQQEDSAVYLCASSLDSGSYGYTFGSGTRLTVV.